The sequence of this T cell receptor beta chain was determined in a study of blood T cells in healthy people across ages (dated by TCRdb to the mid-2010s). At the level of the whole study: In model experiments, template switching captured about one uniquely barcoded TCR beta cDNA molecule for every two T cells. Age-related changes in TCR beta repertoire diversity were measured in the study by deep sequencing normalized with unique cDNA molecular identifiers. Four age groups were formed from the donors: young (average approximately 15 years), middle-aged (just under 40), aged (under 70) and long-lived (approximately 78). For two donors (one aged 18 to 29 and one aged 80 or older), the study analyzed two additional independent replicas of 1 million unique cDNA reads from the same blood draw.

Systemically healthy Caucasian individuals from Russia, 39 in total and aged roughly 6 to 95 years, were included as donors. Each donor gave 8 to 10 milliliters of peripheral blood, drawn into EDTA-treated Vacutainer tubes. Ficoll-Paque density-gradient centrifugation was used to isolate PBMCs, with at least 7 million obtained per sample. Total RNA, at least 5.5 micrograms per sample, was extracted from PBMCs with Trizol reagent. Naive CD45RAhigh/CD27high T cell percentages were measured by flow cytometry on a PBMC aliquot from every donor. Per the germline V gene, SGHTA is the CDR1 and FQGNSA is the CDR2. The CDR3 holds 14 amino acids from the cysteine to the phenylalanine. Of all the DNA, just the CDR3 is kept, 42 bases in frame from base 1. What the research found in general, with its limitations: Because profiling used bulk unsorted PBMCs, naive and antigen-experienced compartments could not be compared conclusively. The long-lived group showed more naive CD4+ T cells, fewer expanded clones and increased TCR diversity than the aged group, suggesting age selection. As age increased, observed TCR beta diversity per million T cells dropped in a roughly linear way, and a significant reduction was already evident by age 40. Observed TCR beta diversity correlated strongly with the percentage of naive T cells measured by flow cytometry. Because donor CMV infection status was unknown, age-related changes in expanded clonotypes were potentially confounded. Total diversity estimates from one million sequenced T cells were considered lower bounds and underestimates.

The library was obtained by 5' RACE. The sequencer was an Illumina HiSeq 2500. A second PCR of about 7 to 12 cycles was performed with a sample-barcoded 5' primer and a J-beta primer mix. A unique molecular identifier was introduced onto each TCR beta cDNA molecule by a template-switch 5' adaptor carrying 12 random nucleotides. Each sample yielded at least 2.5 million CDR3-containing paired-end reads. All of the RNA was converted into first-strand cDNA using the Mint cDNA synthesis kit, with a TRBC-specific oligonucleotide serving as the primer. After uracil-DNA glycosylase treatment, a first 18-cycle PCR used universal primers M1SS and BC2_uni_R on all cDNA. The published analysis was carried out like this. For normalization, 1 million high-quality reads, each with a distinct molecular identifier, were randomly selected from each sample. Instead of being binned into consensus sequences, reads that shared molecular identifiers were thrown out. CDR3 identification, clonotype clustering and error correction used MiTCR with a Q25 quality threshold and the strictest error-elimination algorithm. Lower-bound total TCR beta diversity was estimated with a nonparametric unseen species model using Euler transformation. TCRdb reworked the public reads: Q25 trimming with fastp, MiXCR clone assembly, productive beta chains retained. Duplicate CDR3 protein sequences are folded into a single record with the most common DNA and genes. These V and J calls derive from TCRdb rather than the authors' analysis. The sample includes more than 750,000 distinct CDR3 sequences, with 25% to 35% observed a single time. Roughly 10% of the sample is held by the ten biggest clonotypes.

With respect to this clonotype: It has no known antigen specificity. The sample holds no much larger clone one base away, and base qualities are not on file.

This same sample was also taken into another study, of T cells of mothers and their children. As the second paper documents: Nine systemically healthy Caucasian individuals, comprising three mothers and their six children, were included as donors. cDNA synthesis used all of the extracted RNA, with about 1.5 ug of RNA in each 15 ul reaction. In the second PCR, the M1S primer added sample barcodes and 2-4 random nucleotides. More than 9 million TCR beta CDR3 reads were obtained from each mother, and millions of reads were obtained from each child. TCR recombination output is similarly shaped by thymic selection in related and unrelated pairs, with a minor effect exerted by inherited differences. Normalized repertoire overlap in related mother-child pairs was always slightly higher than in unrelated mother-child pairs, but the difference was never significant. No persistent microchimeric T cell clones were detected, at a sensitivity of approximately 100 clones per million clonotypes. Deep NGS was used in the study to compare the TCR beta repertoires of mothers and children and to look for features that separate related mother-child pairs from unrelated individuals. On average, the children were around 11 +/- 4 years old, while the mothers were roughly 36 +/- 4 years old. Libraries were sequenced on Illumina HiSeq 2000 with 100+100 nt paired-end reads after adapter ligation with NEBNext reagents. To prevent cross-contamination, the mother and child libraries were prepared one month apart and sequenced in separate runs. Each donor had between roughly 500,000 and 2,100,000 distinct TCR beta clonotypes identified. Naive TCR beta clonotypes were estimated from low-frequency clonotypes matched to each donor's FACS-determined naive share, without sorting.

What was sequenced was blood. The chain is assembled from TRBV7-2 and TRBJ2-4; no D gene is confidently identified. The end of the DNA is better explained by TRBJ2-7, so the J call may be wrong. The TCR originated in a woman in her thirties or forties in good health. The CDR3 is CASSSVPLGYEQYF. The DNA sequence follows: TGTGCCAGCAGCTCGGTGCCGTTAGGGTACGAGCAGTACTTC.